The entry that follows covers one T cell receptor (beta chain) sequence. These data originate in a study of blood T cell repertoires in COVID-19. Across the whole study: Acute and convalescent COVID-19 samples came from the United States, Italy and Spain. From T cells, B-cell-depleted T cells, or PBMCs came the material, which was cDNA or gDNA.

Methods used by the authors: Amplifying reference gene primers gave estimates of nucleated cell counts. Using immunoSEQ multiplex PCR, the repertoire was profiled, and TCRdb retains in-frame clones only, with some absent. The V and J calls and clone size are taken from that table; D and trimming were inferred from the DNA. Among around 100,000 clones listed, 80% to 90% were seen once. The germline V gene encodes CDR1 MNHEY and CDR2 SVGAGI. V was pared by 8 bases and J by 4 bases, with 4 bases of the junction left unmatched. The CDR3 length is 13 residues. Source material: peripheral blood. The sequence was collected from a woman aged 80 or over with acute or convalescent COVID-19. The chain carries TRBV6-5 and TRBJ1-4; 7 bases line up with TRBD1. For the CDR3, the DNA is TGTGCCAGCGGGGGGACAGTTAATGAAAAACTGTTTTTT. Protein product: CASGGTVNEKLFF.